This T cell receptor beta chain derives from a study of CD8 T cells in ankylosing spondylitis. TCRdb re-called the 5' RACE reads with MiXCR, one entry per CDR3 protein. The top ten hold 8% to 9.5% of the sample, which has around 330,000 distinct CDR3 sequences, around a tenth seen once. This clonotype was seen repeatedly, ten times or more. V lost 3 bases to trimming and J lost 10 bases, with 9 bases between them. The CDR3 runs to 11 residues. This sequence was found in a female donor with ankylosing spondylitis or in good health (not recorded which). The chain carries TRBV12-3 or TRBV12-4 and TRBJ1-1; D is ambiguous. Sequenced input: blood, either unsorted or a sorted T cell fraction (not recorded which). DNA of the CDR3: TGTGCCAGCAGTTTGACGGGAGGAGCTTTCTTT. The encoded protein is CASSLTGGAFF.